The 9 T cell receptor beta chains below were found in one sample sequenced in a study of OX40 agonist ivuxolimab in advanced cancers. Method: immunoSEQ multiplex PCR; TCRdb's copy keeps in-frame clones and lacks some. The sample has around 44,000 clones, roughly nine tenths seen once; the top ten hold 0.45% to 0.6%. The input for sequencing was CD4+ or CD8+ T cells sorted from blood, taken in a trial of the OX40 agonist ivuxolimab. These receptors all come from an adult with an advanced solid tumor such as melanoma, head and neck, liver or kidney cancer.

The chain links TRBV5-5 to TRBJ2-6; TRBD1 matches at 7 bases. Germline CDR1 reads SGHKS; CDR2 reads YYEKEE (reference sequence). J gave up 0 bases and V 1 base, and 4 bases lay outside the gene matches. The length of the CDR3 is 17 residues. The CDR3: CASSLFRGTSGANVLTF. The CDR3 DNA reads TGTGCCAGCAGCTTGTTCAGGGGGACCTCTGGGGCCAACGTCCTGACTTTC.

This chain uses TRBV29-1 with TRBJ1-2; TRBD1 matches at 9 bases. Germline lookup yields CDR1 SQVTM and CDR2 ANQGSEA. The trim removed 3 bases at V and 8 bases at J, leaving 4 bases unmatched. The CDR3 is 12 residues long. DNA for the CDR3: TGCAGCGTTGAGGGACAGGGAGACGGCTACACCTTC. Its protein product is CSVEGQGDGYTF.

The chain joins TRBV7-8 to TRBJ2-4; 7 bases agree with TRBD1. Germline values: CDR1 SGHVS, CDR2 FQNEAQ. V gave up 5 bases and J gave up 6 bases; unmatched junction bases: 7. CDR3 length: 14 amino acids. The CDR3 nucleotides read TGTGCCAGCAGCCCCTCGACAGGGCGAAACATTCAGTACTTC. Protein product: CASSPSTGRNIQYF.

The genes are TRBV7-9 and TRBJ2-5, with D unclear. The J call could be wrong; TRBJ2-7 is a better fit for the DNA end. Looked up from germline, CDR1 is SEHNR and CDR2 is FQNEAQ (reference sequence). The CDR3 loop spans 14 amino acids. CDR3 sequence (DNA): TGTGCCAGCAGCCTCCCGACCCCTCGCTACGAGCAGTACTTC. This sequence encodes CASSLPTPRYEQYF.

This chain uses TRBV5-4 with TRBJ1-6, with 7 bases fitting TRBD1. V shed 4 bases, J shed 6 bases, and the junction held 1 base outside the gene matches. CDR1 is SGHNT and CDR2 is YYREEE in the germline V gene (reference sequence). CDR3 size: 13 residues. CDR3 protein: CASSRQGNSPLHF. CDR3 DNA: TGTGCCAGCAGCCGACAGGGTAATTCACCCCTCCACTTT.

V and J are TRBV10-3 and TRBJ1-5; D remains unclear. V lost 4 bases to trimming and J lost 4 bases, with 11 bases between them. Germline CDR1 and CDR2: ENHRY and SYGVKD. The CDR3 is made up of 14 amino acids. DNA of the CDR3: TGTGCCATCAGTGGGGAGGGTGGGAATCAGCCCCAGCATTTT. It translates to CAISGEGGNQPQHF.

The CDR3 DNA sequence: TGCGCCAGCAGCTCGTCACAGGGGCCAGGATTTAATTCACCCCTCCACTTT. It is translated as CASSSSQGPGFNSPLHF. This sequence joins TRBV5-1 and TRBJ1-6, with 7 bases that match TRBD1. The CDR3 loop spans 17 amino acids. Per germline, CDR1 SGHRS and CDR2 YFSETQ. The J segment lost 6 bases and the V segment lost 3 bases, leaving 12 bases of the junction unmatched.

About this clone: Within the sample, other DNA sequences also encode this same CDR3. CDR3: CASSIGQGWGTEAFF. In DNA form, the CDR3 reads TGTGCCAGTAGTATCGGACAGGGCTGGGGCACTGAAGCTTTCTTT. The V gene is TRBV19, the J gene TRBJ1-1; 8 bases are shared with TRBD1. This CDR3 is 15 amino acids long. Trimming at V came to 3 bases and at J to 4 bases, leaving 7 bases not matched to a gene. CDR1 LNHDA and CDR2 SQIVND come from the germline V gene (reference sequence). The full variable domain, completed using reference TRBV19 and TRBJ1-1, is DGGITQSPKYLFRKEGQNVTLSCEQNLNHDAMYWYRQDPGQGLRLIYYSQIVNDFQKGDIAEGYSVSREKKESFPLTVTSAQKNPTAFYLCASSIGQGWGTEAFFGQGTRLTVV.

DNA of the CDR3: TGTGCCAGCAGCTTAGGGGGGAACAGGAACACTGAAGCTTTCTTT. Encoded protein: CASSLGGNRNTEAFF. This sequence joins TRBV7-8 and TRBJ1-1; D perhaps matches TRBD1 (5 bases). Germline V gene sequence: CDR1 SGHVS, CDR2 FQNEAQ. This CDR3 spans 15 amino acids. V lost 1 base and J lost 1, with 10 bases in between. Full variable domain (remainder filled in from reference TRBV7-8 and TRBJ1-1): GAGVSQSPRYKVAKRGQDVALRCDPISGHVSLFWYQQALGQGPEFLTYFQNEAQLDKSGLPSDRFFAERPEGSVSTLKIQRTQQEDSAVYLCASSLGGNRNTEAFFGQGTRLTVV.